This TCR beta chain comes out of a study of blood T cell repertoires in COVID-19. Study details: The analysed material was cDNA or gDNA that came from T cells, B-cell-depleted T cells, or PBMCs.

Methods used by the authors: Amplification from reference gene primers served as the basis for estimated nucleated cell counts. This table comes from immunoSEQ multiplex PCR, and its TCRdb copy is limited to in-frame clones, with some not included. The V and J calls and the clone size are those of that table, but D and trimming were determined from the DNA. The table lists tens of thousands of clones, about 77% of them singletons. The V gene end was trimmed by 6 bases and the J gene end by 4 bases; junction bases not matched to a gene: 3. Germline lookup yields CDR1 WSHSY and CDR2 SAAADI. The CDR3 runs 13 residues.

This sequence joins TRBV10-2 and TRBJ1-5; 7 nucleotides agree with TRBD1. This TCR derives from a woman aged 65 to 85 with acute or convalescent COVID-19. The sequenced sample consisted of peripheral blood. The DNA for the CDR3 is TGCGCCAGCAGCCCGGGACAGAATCAGCCCCAGCATTTT. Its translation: CASSPGQNQPQHF.